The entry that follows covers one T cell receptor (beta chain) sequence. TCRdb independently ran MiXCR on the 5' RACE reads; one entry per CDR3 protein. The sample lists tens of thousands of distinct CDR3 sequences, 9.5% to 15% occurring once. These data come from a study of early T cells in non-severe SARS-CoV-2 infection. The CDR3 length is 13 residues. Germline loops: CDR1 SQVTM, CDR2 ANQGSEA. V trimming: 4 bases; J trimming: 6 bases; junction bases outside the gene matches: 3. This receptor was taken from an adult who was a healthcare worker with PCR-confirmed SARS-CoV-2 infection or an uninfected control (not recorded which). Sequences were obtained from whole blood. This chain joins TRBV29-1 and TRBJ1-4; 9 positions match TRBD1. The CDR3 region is CSVAGTGYEKLFF. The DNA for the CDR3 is TGCAGCGTTGCCGGGACAGGGTATGAAAAACTGTTTTTT.